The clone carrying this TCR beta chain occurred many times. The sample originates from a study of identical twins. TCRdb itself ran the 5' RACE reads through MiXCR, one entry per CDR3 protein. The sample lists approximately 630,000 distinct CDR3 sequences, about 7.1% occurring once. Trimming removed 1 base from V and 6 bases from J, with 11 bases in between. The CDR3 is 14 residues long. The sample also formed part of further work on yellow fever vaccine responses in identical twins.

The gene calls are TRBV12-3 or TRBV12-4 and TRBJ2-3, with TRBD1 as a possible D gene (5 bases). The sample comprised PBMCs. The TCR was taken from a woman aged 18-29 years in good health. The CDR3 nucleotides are TGTGCCAGCAGTTTAGGGGGCGTAGATGATACGCAGTATTTT. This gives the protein CASSLGGVDDTQYF.